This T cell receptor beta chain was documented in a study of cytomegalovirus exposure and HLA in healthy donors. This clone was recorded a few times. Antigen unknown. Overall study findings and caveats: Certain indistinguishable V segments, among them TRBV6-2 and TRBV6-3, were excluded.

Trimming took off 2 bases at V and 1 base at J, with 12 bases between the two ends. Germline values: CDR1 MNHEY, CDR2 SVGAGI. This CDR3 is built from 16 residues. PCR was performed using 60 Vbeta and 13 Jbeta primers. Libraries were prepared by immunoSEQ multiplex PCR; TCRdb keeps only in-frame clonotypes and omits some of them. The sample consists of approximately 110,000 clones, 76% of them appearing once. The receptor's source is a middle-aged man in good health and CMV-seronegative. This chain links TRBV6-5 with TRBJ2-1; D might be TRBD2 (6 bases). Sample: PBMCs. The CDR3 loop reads CASSYGPRESYNEQFF. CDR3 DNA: TGTGCCAGCAGTTACGGGCCCCGGGAGTCCTACAATGAGCAGTTCTTC.